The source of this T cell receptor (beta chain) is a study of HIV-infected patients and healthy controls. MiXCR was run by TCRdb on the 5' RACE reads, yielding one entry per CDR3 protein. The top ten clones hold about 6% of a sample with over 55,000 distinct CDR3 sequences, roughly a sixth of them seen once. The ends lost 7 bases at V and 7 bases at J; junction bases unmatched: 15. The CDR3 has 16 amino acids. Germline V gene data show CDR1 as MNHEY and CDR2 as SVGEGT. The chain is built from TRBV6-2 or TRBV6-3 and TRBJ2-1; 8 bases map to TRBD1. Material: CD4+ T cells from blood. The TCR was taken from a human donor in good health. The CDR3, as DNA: TGTGCCAGCACTCTAAAGCGACAGGGGATCCCTAATGAGCAGTTCTTC. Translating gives CASTLKRQGIPNEQFF.